Below are 25 T cell receptor beta chains sequenced from a single sample in a study of blood T cell repertoires in COVID-19. Sequenced by immunoSEQ multiplex PCR; TCRdb stores in-frame clones only, minus some. Of roughly 39,000 clones listed, 87% were seen once; the top ten hold 20% to 30%. The sequencing input was peripheral blood. These receptors came from a man aged 50 or older with active or convalescent COVID-19.

This clone showed up just a few times. CDR3: CASTAIGQGIEAFF. As DNA, the CDR3 is TGTGCCAGCACCGCCATCGGACAGGGGATTGAAGCTTTCTTT. The gene calls are TRBV6-5 and TRBJ1-1; the match to TRBD1 covers 9 bases. The CDR3 runs to 14 residues. The germline V gene has CDR1 MNHEY and CDR2 SVGAGI. Trimming removed 7 bases from V and 7 bases from J; junction bases left unmatched: 10.

This chain links TRBV28 with TRBJ2-7; 9 bases are a match to TRBD1. Germline assignment: CDR1 MDHEN and CDR2 SYDVKM. V lost 3 bases to trimming and J lost 3 bases; unmatched junction nucleotides: 6. The CDR3 loop spans 15 amino acids. In DNA, the CDR3 is TGTGCCAGCAGTTTGGCACAGGGGGCCTTCTACGAGCAGTACTTC. Translating it yields CASSLAQGAFYEQYF.

The gene calls are TRBV6-5 and TRBJ2-5, with a possible D match to TRBD2 (5 bases). From germline, CDR1 is MNHEY and CDR2 SVGAGI. The CDR3 spans 15 residues. V lost 2 bases, J lost 1 base, and 11 bases lay in between. The CDR3 DNA reads TGTGCCAGCAGTTACCTCCTCGGGGTCCAAGAGACCCAGTACTTC. It encodes CASSYLLGVQETQYF.

This chain joins TRBV28 and TRBJ2-5; 7 bases line up with TRBD1. This CDR3 contains 14 residues. V lost 7 bases to trimming and J lost 1 base; unmatched junction nucleotides: 6. Germline V gene sequence: CDR1 MDHEN, CDR2 SYDVKM. The CDR3 region has the DNA TGTGCCAGCACCCCGGGACAGAGCCAAGAGACCCAGTACTTC. Protein sequence: CASTPGQSQETQYF.

The gene calls are TRBV6-6 and TRBJ1-5, with D unclear. The V end was cut by 7 bases, the J end by 2 bases, with 15 bases between. CDR1 is MNHNY, CDR2 SVGAGI, per germline (reference sequence). CDR3 length equals 15 residues. The CDR3 coding sequence is TGTGCCAGCAAACCTCTGGAGGGAGGCAATCAGCCCCAGCATTTT. This encodes CASKPLEGGNQPQHF.

The gene calls are TRBV15 and TRBJ2-5; weak D call: TRBD2 (6 bases). Germline CDR1 is LNHNV and CDR2 is YYDKDF (reference sequence). The CDR3 consists of 15 residues. V shed 0 bases and J shed 1 base, with 9 bases lying between them. In DNA form, the CDR3 reads TGTGCCACCAGCAGAGACCCTAGCGCCCAAGAGACCCAGTACTTC. Encoded protein: CATSRDPSAQETQYF.

The CDR3 region has the DNA TGTGCCAGCAGTTTGAGGCAGAGAAACACCGGGGAGCTGTTTTTT. It is translated as CASSLRQRNTGELFF. J is TRBJ2-2 and V is TRBV28, with D uncertain. The germline V gene has CDR1 MDHEN and CDR2 SYDVKM. Trimming removed 3 bases at V and 2 bases at J, with 10 bases between. The length of the CDR3 is 15 residues. The whole variable domain, filled in from reference TRBV28 and TRBJ2-2, reads DVKVTQSSRYLVKRTGEKVFLECVQDMDHENMFWYRQDPGLGLRLIYFSYDVKMKEKGDIPEGYSVSREKKERFSLILESASTNQTSMYLCASSLRQRNTGELFFGEGSRLTVL.

Here the CDR3 reads CASSLRHKGASYEQYF. DNA of the CDR3: TGTGCCAGCAGTTTACGCCACAAGGGGGCCTCCTACGAGCAGTACTTC. The chain links TRBV28 to TRBJ2-7; 7 nucleotides line up with TRBD1. This CDR3 contains 16 residues. Trimming at V came to 2 bases and at J to 0 bases, leaving 7 bases not matched to a gene. Germline-derived CDR1 and CDR2 are MDHEN and SYDVKM.

This clone appeared a single time. This CDR3 reads CASSLFPGSHGDYGYTF. The CDR3 nucleotides read TGTGCCAGCAGCCTTTTCCCCGGGTCCCACGGAGACTATGGCTACACCTTC. The chain joins TRBV3-1 (or the pseudogene TRBV3-2) to TRBJ1-2; D is undetermined. V was clipped by 4 bases and J by 3 bases, with 21 bases between them. Looked up from germline, CDR1 is LGHDT and CDR2 is YNNKEL (reference sequence). This CDR3 region has 17 residues.

The V gene is TRBV6-1, the J gene TRBJ2-2; TRBD2 agrees at 9 bases. The germline V gene encodes CDR1 MNHNS and CDR2 SASEGT. This CDR3 comprises 16 residues. The J segment lost 4 bases and the V segment lost 0 bases, leaving 3 bases of the junction unmatched. CDR3 region: CASSEASGGVTGELFF. CDR3 bases: TGTGCCAGCAGTGAAGCTAGCGGGGGAGTCACCGGGGAGCTGTTTTTT.

V is TRBV24-1 and J is TRBJ2-3; 7 positions agree with TRBD1. V trimming: 6 bases; J trimming: 6 bases; junction bases outside the gene matches: 5. Germline V gives CDR1 KGHDR, CDR2 SFDVKD. CDR3 length: 13 amino acids. The CDR3 loop is CATSRQGVDTQYF. CDR3 in DNA: TGTGCCACCAGTCGACAGGGTGTGGATACGCAGTATTTT.

The gene calls are TRBV19 and TRBJ1-3; perhaps TRBD1 as D (5 bases). The V end lost 11 bases, the J end lost 0 bases, and 17 bases lay between the germline ends. CDR1 is LNHDA, CDR2 SQIVND, per germline (reference sequence). The CDR3 loop spans 15 amino acids. CDR3 protein: CASFRGGFSGNTIYF. The CDR3 DNA reads TGTGCCTCCTTCCGCGGGGGGTTCTCTGGAAACACCATATATTTT.

This clone was seen a single time. The V gene is TRBV7-6, the J gene TRBJ1-3, with 8 bases aligning to TRBD1. Germline lookup yields CDR1 SGHVS and CDR2 FNYEAQ. The V gene end was trimmed by 5 bases and the J gene end by 4 bases; junction bases not matched to a gene: 10. The CDR3 contains 16 residues. This chain's CDR3 is CASSAGTGSTGNTIYF. The CDR3, as DNA: TGTGCCAGCAGCGCGGGGACAGGTTCGACCGGAAACACCATATATTTT.

The V and J genes are TRBV19 and TRBJ1-2; 7 bases are shared with TRBD1. CDR1 is LNHDA, CDR2 SQIVND, per germline (reference sequence). The CDR3 loop spans 14 amino acids. V was pared by 1 base and J by 3 bases, with 2 bases of the junction left unmatched. CDR3 loop: CASSIGGQYYGYTF. DNA for the CDR3: TGTGCCAGTAGTATAGGGGGACAGTACTATGGCTACACCTTC.

J is TRBJ2-1 and V is TRBV7-9, with 11 bases matching TRBD2. Germline CDR1 is SEHNR and CDR2 is FQNEAQ (reference sequence). The junction had 5 bases not matched to a gene; V was cut back by 6 bases and J by 7 bases. The CDR3 has 14 amino acids. The CDR3 loop is CASRSTSGGNEQFF. In nucleotides, the CDR3 is TGTGCCAGCAGATCTACTAGCGGGGGTAATGAGCAGTTCTTC.

CDR3 loop: CASQRGGQVYEQYF. CDR3 sequence (DNA): TGTGCCTCCCAGCGGGGGGGACAGGTCTACGAGCAGTACTTC. The V call is TRBV30, the J call TRBJ2-7; TRBD2 aligns across 10 bases. This CDR3 has 14 residues. The V segment lost 7 bases and the J segment 3 bases; nucleotides outside the gene matches: 9. Germline-derived CDR1 and CDR2 are GTSNPN and SVGIG (reference sequence).

This clone was seen just once. The CDR3 here is CASSPTSGSYNEQFF. As DNA, the CDR3 is TGTGCCAGCTCACCAACTAGCGGGTCCTACAATGAGCAGTTCTTC. This chain uses TRBV18 with TRBJ2-1; 9 positions agree with TRBD2. The V and J ends lost 2 bases and 1 base, in that order; junction bases with no gene match: 0. The CDR3 has 15 amino acids. Germline CDR1 is KGHSH and CDR2 is LQKENI. The variable domain in full, completed from reference TRBV18 and TRBJ2-1, reads NAGVMQNPRHLVRRRGQEARLRCSPMKGHSHVYWYRQLPEEGLKFMVYLQKENIIDESGMPKERFSAEFPKEGPSILRIQQVVRGDSAAYFCASSPTSGSYNEQFFGPGTRLTVL.

V and J are TRBV29-1 and TRBJ2-3, with 8 bases identical to TRBD2. Unmatched junction bases numbered 10, after V lost 5 bases and J lost 0 bases. CDR1 SQVTM and CDR2 ANQGSEA come from the germline V gene. The CDR3 has 16 residues. CDR3: CSVLPWVAGSTDTQYF. The CDR3 DNA reads TGCAGCGTTCTTCCCTGGGTAGCGGGGAGCACAGATACGCAGTATTTT.

V gene TRBV19 combines with J gene TRBJ2-1; TRBD1 might be the D (6 bases). The V end was cut by 7 bases, the J end by 7 bases, with 14 bases between. This CDR3 spans 13 amino acids. Germline loops: CDR1 LNHDA, CDR2 SQIVND (reference sequence). This CDR3 is CASKGQGRNEQFF. Here the CDR3 DNA reads TGTGCCAGTAAAGGGCAGGGGCGGAATGAGCAGTTCTTC.

The V and J genes are TRBV27 and TRBJ2-1; D is uncertain. The CDR3 spans 13 residues. V dropped 6 bases and J dropped 9 bases, with 15 bases sitting between them. CDR1 MNHEY and CDR2 SMNVEV come from the germline V gene (reference sequence). CDR3 residues: CASSLTNFGEQFF. The DNA of the CDR3 is TGTGCCAGCAGCCTAACCAACTTTGGTGAGCAGTTCTTC.

This chain uses TRBV7-8 with TRBJ2-7, with D hard to call. Germline V gene data show CDR1 as SGHVS and CDR2 as FQNEAQ. The V end was cut by 5 bases, the J end by 7 bases, with 18 bases between. The CDR3 totals 14 residues. CDR3 bases: TGTGCCAGCAGCCCAGCCCCCCCAGCGTGGGAGCAGTACTTC. Protein product: CASSPAPPAWEQYF.

The rearrangement joins TRBV2 to TRBJ1-1; D possibly corresponds to TRBD1 (6 bases). Trimming took 5 bases from V and 1 from J, leaving 14 bases between them. The CDR3 spans 15 residues. In germline, CDR1 is SNHLY, CDR2 FYNNEI. The CDR3 spells CASSLPLGQNTEAFF. The CDR3 DNA reads as TGTGCCAGCAGTTTGCCCCTGGGACAGAACACTGAAGCTTTCTTT.

The CDR3 sequence: CASSRPGLVRGELFF. In DNA form, the CDR3 reads TGTGCCAGCTCACGTCCGGGACTTGTAAGAGGGGAGCTGTTTTTT. The chain is built from TRBV18 and TRBJ2-2; D is perhaps TRBD2 (6 bases). The CDR3 has 15 residues. Trimming removed 4 bases from V and 8 bases from J, with 17 bases in between. Germline CDR1 is KGHSH and CDR2 is LQKENI.

This chain links TRBV18 with TRBJ2-7; tentatively, D is TRBD2 (6 bases). Germline V lookup: CDR1 KGHSH, CDR2 LQKENI. The CDR3 covers 14 residues. V lost 6 bases and J lost 4, with 16 bases in between. CDR3 protein: CASSPRDSVYEQYF. CDR3 bases: TGTGCCAGCTCCCCCCGGGACTCTGTGTACGAGCAGTACTTC.

The chain is built from TRBV4-2 and TRBJ2-3; weak D call: TRBD1 (6 bases). This CDR3 is 15 amino acids long. V was shortened by 3 bases and J by 0 bases, with 10 bases between the two germline ends. Germline V CDR1 and CDR2: LGHNA, YNFKEQ. CDR3 region: CASSQRTASTDTQYF. CDR3 DNA sequence: TGTGCCAGCAGCCAGAGGACAGCTAGCACAGATACGCAGTATTTT.